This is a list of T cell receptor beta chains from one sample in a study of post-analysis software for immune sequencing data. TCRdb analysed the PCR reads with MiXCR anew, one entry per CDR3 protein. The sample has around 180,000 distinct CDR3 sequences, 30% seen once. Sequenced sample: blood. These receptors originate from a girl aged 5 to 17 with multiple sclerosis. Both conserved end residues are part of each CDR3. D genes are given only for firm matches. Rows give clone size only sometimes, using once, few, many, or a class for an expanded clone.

DNA: TGTGCCAGCAGCTGGTTTCCGGGACTAGCGGGAGATACCACAGATACGCAGTATTTT; CDR3: CASSWFPGLAGDTTDTQYF; D: TRBD2; J: TRBJ2-3; V: TRBV7-9; size: many
DNA: TGTGCCAGCAGCGGCGGACAGCGAGGATCCTACGAGCAGTACTTC; CDR3: CASSGGQRGSYEQYF; D: .; J: TRBJ2-7; V: TRBV9; size: many
DNA: TGTGCCAGCAGGAGGGAAACTGAAGCTTTCTTT; CDR3: CASRRETEAFF; D: .; J: TRBJ1-1; V: TRBV28; size: few
DNA: TGTGCCAGCAGCCAAGATTTGGTAGTCAGCAATGAGCAGTTCTTC; CDR3: CASSQDLVVSNEQFF; D: .; J: TRBJ2-1; V: TRBV3-1; size: many
DNA: TGCAGTGCTACTACGGCCGGGACAGGCATTCGGGAGCAGTACTTC; CDR3: CSATTAGTGIREQYF; D: TRBD1; J: TRBJ2-7; V: TRBV20-1; size: many
DNA: TGTGCCAGCAGTGGAAGCCGGGACCTCGGCCCTAGGACTGAAGCTTTCTTT; CDR3: CASSGSRDLGPRTEAFF; D: .; J: TRBJ1-1; V: TRBV2; size: .
DNA: TGTGCCAGCAGCTGGGGACCGACCTACGAGCAGTACTTC; CDR3: CASSWGPTYEQYF; D: .; J: TRBJ2-7; V: TRBV14; size: few
DNA: TGTGCCAGCAGCTTAACCCAACTAGCCAAAAACATTCAGTACTTC; CDR3: CASSLTQLAKNIQYF; D: .; J: TRBJ2-4; V: TRBV7-2; size: .
DNA: TGTGCCAGCAGTTACGATGCCGTGGGCCTGGGCACTGAAGCTTTCTTT; CDR3: CASSYDAVGLGTEAFF; D: .; J: TRBJ1-1; V: TRBV6-5; size: once
DNA: TGTGCCAGCAGCTCCTGGGACAGGGGTCCTGAAAAACTGTTTTTT; CDR3: CASSSWDRGPEKLFF; D: TRBD1; J: TRBJ1-4; V: TRBV7-2; size: many
DNA: TGTGCCAGCAGTTTAGGGACAGGGGTAGCCATTACTCGGGGCTGCACCTTC; CDR3: CASSLGTGVAITRGCTF; D: TRBD1; J: TRBJ1-2; V: TRBV12-3/TRBV12-4; size: .
DNA: TGCAGCCCCGGCGGGGGCACTGAAGCTTTCTTT; CDR3: CSPGGGTEAFF; D: .; J: TRBJ1-1; V: TRBV29-1; size: .
DNA: TGTGCCAGCAGTTTAAAATTCCGACAGGATGGAGAGACCCAGTACTTC; CDR3: CASSLKFRQDGETQYF; D: .; J: TRBJ2-5; V: TRBV6-6; size: many
DNA: TGCGCCAGCAGCTTTGGACTAGCCAGCTCCTACAATGAGCAGTTCTTC; CDR3: CASSFGLASSYNEQFF; D: TRBD2; J: TRBJ2-1; V: TRBV4-1; size: many
DNA: TGTGCCAGCAGTTACTCCGAAGAGACCCAGTACTTC; CDR3: CASSYSEETQYF; D: .; J: TRBJ2-5; V: TRBV6-6; size: many
DNA: TGCAGTGCTGCCATGAGGACAGATACGCAGTATTTT; CDR3: CSAAMRTDTQYF; D: .; J: TRBJ2-3; V: TRBV20-1; size: .
DNA: TGTGCCATCAGTGAGGGACAGGGGCTCTACGAGCAGTACTTC; CDR3: CAISEGQGLYEQYF; D: TRBD1; J: TRBJ2-7; V: TRBV10-3; size: .
DNA: TGTGCCAGCAGCTTAGTTGGGACGGGGATTTCCTACGAGCAGTACTTC; CDR3: CASSLVGTGISYEQYF; D: .; J: TRBJ2-7; V: TRBV11-2; size: few
DNA: TGCGCCAGCAGCCAACCACCGGGACTCAACCTAAATTCACCCCTCCACTTT; CDR3: CASSQPPGLNLNSPLHF; D: .; J: TRBJ1-6; V: TRBV4-1; size: many
DNA: TGTGCCAGCAGGGACATCAATAGCAATCAGCCCCAGCATTTT; CDR3: CASRDINSNQPQHF; D: .; J: TRBJ1-5; V: TRBV6-6; size: .